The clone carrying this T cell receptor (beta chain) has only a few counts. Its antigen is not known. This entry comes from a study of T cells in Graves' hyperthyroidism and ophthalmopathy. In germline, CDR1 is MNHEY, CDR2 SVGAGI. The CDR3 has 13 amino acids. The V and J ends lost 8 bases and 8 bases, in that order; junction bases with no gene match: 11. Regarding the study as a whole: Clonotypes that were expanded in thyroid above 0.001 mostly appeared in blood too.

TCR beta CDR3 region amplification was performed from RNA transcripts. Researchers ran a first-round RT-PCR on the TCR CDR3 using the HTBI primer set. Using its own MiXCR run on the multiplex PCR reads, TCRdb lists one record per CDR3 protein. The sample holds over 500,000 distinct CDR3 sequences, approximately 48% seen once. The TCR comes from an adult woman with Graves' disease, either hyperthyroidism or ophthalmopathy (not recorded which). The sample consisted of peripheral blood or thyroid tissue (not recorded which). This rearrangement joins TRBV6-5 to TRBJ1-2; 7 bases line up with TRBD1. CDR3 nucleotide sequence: TGTGCCAGCTCGCGGATCTCAGGGGGAGGCTACACCTTC. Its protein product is CASSRISGGGYTF.